This T cell receptor (beta chain) was observed in a study of lymphopenia after photon versus proton radiotherapy. Germline-derived CDR1 and CDR2 are SGHTA and FQGNSA. This CDR3 has 16 amino acids. V lost 1 base to trimming and J lost 3 bases, with 13 bases between them. Some clones are missing from TCRdb's copy, which holds only in-frame ones; the method was immunoSEQ multiplex PCR. The profile shows over 55,000 clones, around 87% of them singletons. With regard to this clone: Its antigen is unknown.

Study outcomes and limitations: Relative stability marked proton patients; photon patients lost diversity and naive cells. Survival link was tested only in deceased patients; proton benefit remains a possibility. Oligoclonal CD8+ Temra expansion after nadir drove photon patients' diversity drop.

The sequence was obtained from a man older than 75 with esophageal cancer. The sample in question was peripheral blood, obtained from a patient treated with proton-based radiotherapy. V gene TRBV7-2 combines with J gene TRBJ1-5; D is perhaps TRBD1 (6 bases). The CDR3, as DNA: TGTGCCAGCAGCTTAGGGTCAGGGGTCACCAATCAGCCCCAGCATTTT. Translation gives CASSLGSGVTNQPQHF.